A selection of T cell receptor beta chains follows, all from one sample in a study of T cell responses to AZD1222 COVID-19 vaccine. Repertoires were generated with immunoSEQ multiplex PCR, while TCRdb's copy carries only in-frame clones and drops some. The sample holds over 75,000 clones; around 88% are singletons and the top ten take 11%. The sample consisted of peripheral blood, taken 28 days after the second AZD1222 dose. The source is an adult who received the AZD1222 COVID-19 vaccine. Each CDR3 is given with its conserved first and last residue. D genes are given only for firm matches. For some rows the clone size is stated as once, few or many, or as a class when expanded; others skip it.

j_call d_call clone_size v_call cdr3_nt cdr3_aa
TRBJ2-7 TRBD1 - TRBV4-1 TGCGCCAGCAGCCAAGGGCAGGGGGCGAGGAACGAGCAGTACTTC CASSQGQGARNEQYF
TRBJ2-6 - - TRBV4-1 TGCGCCAGCAGCCAAGAGGGGGCAGGGGTTGGGGCCAACGTCCTGACTTTC CASSQEGAGVGANVLTF
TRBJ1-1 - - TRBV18 TGTGCCAGCTCACAAATCCGGGCCGACAACACTGAAGCTTTCTTT CASSQIRADNTEAFF
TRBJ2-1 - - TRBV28 TGTGCCAGCAGTCCCGTTCGAGAGGACAATGAGCAGTTCTTC CASSPVREDNEQFF
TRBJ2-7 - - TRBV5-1 TGCGCCAGCAGCTCCACCCGCTGGGGTTCCGAGCAGTACTTC CASSSTRWGSEQYF
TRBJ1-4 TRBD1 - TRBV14 TGTGCCAGCAGCCAAAAAGGGGGCGGTGAAAAACTGTTTTTT CASSQKGGGEKLFF
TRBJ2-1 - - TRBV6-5 TGTGCCAGCAGTTACCCTAACAATGAGCAGTTCTTC CASSYPNNEQFF
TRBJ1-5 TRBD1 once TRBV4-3 TGCGCCAGCAGTCGCAGGGGGGGCCAGCCCCAGCATTTT CASSRRGGQPQHF
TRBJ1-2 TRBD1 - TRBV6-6 TGTGCCAGCAACCCATCAGGGGGTGGTCTATATGGCTACACCTTC CASNPSGGGLYGYTF
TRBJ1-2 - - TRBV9 TGTGCCAGCAGCGTAGACAGTAACTTAAACTATGGCTACACCTTC CASSVDSNLNYGYTF
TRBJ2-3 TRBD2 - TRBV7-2 TGTGCCAGCAGCTTAGCGCGAACTAGCGGGGGGGCAAATACGCAGTATTTT CASSLARTSGGANTQYF
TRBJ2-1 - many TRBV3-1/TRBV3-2 TGTGCCAGCAGCCAGGGTGAGGGTTGGGGCCTACTGAACAATGAGCAGTTCTTC CASSQGEGWGLLNNEQFF
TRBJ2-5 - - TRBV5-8 TGTGCCAGCAGCTCGTGGTACGGGGAAGTGTGGGAGACCCAGTACTTC CASSSWYGEVWETQYF
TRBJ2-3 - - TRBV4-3 TGCGCCAGCAGCCCCACAGGCCTAGCGAAATATACGCAGTATTTT CASSPTGLAKYTQYF
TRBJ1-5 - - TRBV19 TGTGCCAGTAGTAGGGGGTCGGCGGGCAATCAGCCCCAGCATTTT CASSRGSAGNQPQHF
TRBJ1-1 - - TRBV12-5 TGTGCTAGTGGCCCAAACAGGGACACTGAAGCTTTCTTT CASGPNRDTEAFF
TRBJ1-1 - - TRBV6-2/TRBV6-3 TGTGCCAGCAGTTACCCCAGGGTGGGACTCCCGAACACTGAAGCTTTCTTT CASSYPRVGLPNTEAFF
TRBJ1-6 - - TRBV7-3 TGTGCCAGCAGCTTAATCAATTCGGCCACGAGCTCCTATAATTCACCCCTCCACTTT CASSLINSATSSYNSPLHF
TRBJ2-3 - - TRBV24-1 TGTGCCACCAGTGATCACCTCCCGCGCAGGGGCAGGAGGACAGATACGCAGTATTTT CATSDHLPRRGRRTDTQYF
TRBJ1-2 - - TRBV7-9 TGTGCCAGCAGCTCCCGGGCAACAGACTATGGCTACACCTTC CASSSRATDYGYTF
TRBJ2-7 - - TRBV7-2 TGTGCCAGCAGCTTATCGAGGGGCCCCGAGCAGTACTTC CASSLSRGPEQYF
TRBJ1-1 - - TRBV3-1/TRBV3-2 TGTGCCAGCAGCCAAGTGGACCAGAACACTGAAGCTTTCTTT CASSQVDQNTEAFF
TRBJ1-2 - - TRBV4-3 TGCGCCAGCAGCCAGGCACGACAAGATAACTATGGCTACACCTTC CASSQARQDNYGYTF
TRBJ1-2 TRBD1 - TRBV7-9 TGTGCCAGCAGCTTTGGACAGGCAGGATACACCTTC CASSFGQAGYTF
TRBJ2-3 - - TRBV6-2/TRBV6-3 TGTGCCAGCAGTTACCGTATCACAGATACGCAGTATTTT CASSYRITDTQYF
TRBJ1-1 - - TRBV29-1 TGCAGCGTTGAAAGCGTTAGGGGAACTGAAGCTTTCTTT CSVESVRGTEAFF
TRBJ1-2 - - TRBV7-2 TGTGCCAGCAGCTTATATTCTATCGGCTACACCTTC CASSLYSIGYTF
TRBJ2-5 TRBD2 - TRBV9 TGTGCCAGCAGCTCCCGGACTAGCGGGGAGACCCAGTACTTC CASSSRTSGETQYF
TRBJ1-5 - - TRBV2 TGTGCCAGCAGGGAGGGGTTGGCGGGCAATCAGCCCCAGCATTTT CASREGLAGNQPQHF
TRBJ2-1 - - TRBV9 TGTGCCAGCAGCAGACGACTAGGAGAGGGGGACAATGAGCAGTTCTTC CASSRRLGEGDNEQFF
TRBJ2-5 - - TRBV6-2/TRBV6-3 TGTGCCAGCAGTTACTCTGGCGGGGCTCAAGAGACCCAGTACTTC CASSYSGGAQETQYF
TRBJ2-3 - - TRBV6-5 TGTGCCAGCAGCCCCCGTAGGGATACGCAGTATTTT CASSPRRDTQYF
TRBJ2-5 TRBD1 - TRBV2 TGTGCCAGCATCTCCTCGGGACAGGGTGGCGAGACCCAGTACTTC CASISSGQGGETQYF
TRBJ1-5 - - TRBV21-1 TGTGCCAGCAGCAAAAAAAAGTGGACAGAAGATATTCTAAATCAGCCCCAGCATTTT CASSKKKWTEDILNQPQHF
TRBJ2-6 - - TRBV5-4 TGTGCCAGCAGATCCGGCACGGCAGGGGCCAACGTCCTGACTTTC CASRSGTAGANVLTF
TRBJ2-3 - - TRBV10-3 TGTGCCATCAGCTTAACCTGGGACTCAGATACGCAGTATTTT CAISLTWDSDTQYF
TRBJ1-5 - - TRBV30 TGTGCCTGGGACCGGGGTTATCAGCCCCAGCATTTT CAWDRGYQPQHF
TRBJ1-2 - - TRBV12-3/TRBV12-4 TGTGCCAGCAGTTTTCCAGCAAGCTATGGCTACACCTTC CASSFPASYGYTF
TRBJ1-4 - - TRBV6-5 TGTGCCAGCAGTTACAACAGGGTCAGTGAAAAACTGTTTTTT CASSYNRVSEKLFF
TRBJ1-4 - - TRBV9 TGTGCCAGCAGCTTAGCTGGGGGGGGGAAGGAAAAACTGTTTTTT CASSLAGGGKEKLFF
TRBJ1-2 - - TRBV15 TGTGCCACCAGCAGAGACGGGGGGAGTCAAGTTTACATCTATGGCTACACCTTC CATSRDGGSQVYIYGYTF
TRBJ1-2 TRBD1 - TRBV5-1 TGCGCCAGCAGCTTTGGGACAGGGCCCCCTCTCTATGGCTACACCTTC CASSFGTGPPLYGYTF
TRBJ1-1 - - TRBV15 TGTGCCACCAGCAGAGTGGCCATGAACACTGAAGCTTTCTTT CATSRVAMNTEAFF
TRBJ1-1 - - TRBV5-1 TGCGCCAGCAGCTTGTCGGTAGGGAGGAACACTGAAGCTTTCTTT CASSLSVGRNTEAFF
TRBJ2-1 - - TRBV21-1 TGTGCCAGCAGCAAAGACGACAGGGGTAACTACAATGAGCAGTTCTTC CASSKDDRGNYNEQFF
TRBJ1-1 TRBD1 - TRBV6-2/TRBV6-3 TGTGCCAGCAGTTACGATTATAGGGACAGCCTCACTGAAGCTTTCTTT CASSYDYRDSLTEAFF
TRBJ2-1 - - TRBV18 TGTGCCAGCTCACCAAATCCAGGGGCGAGGAATGAGCAGTTCTTC CASSPNPGARNEQFF
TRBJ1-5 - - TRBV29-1 TGCAGCTTCCTCCGTACAGGGTCAGTGAATCAGCCCCAGCATTTT CSFLRTGSVNQPQHF
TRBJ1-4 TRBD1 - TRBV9 TGTGCCAGCAGCGTAGGCGGGGACAGGGGTGGTGAAAAACTGTTTTTT CASSVGGDRGGEKLFF
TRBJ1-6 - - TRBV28 TGTGCCAGCACCCGGGGACGGATCTCCTATAATTCACCCCTCCACTTT CASTRGRISYNSPLHF